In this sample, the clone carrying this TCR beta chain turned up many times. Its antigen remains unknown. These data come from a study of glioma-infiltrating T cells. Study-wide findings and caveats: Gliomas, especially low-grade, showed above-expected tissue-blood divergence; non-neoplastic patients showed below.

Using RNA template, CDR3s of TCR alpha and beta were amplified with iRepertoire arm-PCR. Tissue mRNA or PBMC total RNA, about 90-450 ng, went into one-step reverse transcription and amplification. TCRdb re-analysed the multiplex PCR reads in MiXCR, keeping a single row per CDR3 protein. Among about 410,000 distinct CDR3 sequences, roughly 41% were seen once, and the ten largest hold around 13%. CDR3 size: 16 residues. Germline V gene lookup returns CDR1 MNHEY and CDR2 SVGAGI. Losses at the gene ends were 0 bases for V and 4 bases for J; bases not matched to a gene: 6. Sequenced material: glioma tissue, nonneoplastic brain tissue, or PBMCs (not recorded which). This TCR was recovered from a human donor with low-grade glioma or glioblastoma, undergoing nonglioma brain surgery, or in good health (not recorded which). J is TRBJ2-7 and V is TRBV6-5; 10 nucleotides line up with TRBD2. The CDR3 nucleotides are TGTGCCAGCAGTTACTCGGCTAGCGGGAGTATATACGAGCAGTACTTC. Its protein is CASSYSASGSIYEQYF.